These 3 T cell receptor beta chains share one sample of origin, sequenced in a study of control samples from healthy donors and cancer patients (dated by TCRdb to about 2020). Libraries came from the immunoSEQ multiplex PCR assay. This is the immuneACCESS table as TCRdb keeps it, with only in-frame sequences that have V and J called. A part of the clones is gone; compared with another copy, unresolved V genes explain less than half, and the rest is unexplained. The sample table holds about 88,000 clones, of which approximately 95% were seen once. Of the sample, 8% to 9.5% falls within the top ten clones. What was sequenced was blood. These TCRs come from a young man in good health.

The rearrangement joins TRBV6-5 to TRBJ2-1, with D possibly matching TRBD2 (5 bases). V dropped 2 bases and J dropped 10 bases, with 18 bases sitting between them. CDR1 is MNHEY and CDR2 is SVGAGI in the germline V gene. This CDR3 is 15 amino acids long. Here the CDR3 reads CASSYGLDISGEQFF. Written as DNA, the CDR3 is TGTGCCAGCAGTTACGGGCTGGATATATCGGGGGAGCAGTTCTTC.

The chain has TRBV29-1 and TRBJ1-1, with D possibly matching TRBD1 (5 bases). Germline loops: CDR1 SQVTM, CDR2 ANQGSEA. V lost 4 bases to trimming and J lost 2 bases, with 20 bases between them. This CDR3 region has 16 residues. The CDR3 region has the DNA TGCAGCGTTGGCTTAATTTGGGGCTTAAACAACACTGAAGCTTTCTTT. This gives the protein CSVGLIWGLNNTEAFF.

The V gene is TRBV5-5, the J gene TRBJ1-1; weak D call: TRBD1 (6 bases). Germline-derived CDR1 and CDR2 are SGHKS and YYEKEE (reference sequence). This CDR3 has 14 amino acids. V lost 5 bases, J lost 6 bases, and 17 bases lay in between. The DNA of the CDR3 is TGTGCCAGCAGTCCTAGACAGGTGTGGGCTGAAGCTTTCTTT. Translated, it gives CASSPRQVWAEAFF.